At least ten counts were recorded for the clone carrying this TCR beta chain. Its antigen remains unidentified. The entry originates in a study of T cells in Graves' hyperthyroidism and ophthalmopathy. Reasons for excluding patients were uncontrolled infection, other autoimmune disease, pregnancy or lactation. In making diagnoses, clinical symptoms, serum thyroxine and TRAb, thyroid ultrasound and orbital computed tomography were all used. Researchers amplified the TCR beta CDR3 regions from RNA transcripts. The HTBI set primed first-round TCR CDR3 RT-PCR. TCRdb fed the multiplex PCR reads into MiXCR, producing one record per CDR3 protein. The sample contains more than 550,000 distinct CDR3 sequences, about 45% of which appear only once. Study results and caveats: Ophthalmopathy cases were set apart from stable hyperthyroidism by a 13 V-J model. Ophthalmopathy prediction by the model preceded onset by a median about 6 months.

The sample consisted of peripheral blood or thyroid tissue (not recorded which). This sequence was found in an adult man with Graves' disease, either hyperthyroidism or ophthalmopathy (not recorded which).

Here the CDR3 DNA reads TGTGCCAGCAGCTTAGATAGGGACAGCAACTATGGCTACACCTTC. It specifies CASSLDRDSNYGYTF. J is TRBJ1-2 and V is TRBV7-2; 7 bases align to TRBD1. The CDR3 contains 15 residues. CDR1 and CDR2 from the germline V gene are SGHTA and FQGNSA. The V gene end was trimmed by 1 base and the J gene end by 2 bases; junction bases not matched to a gene: 4. Using reference TRBV7-2 and TRBJ1-2 for the parts outside the CDR3, the full variable domain is GAGVSQSPSNKVTEKGKDVELRCDPISGHTALYWYRQSLGQGLEFLIYFQGNSAPDKSGLPSDRFSAERTGGSVSTLTIQRTQQEDSAVYLCASSLDRDSNYGYTFGSGTRLTVV.